Shown below are 26 T cell receptor beta chains from a single sample sequenced in a study of human T cells and chemical hapten exposure. TCRdb reanalysed the RACE reads using MiXCR and keeps one entry per CDR3 protein. There are about 47,000 distinct CDR3 sequences in the sample; 3% to 4% occur only once, and roughly 5.9% lies in the top ten. Time point defined: healthy volunteer bleed at 6 weeks. The study extracted total RNA from unfractionated whole blood. Sequencing was done on a sample of whole blood. The receptors were sampled from a human donor in good health. Some clones in this sample may be carry-over from other donors' samples.

Ten or more counts support this clonotype. The gene calls are TRBV20-1 and TRBJ1-1; no clear D. Looked up from germline, CDR1 is DFQATT and CDR2 is SNEGSKA (reference sequence). The CDR3 spans 11 residues. V was shortened by 3 bases and J by 0 bases, with 2 bases between the two germline ends. In DNA form, the CDR3 reads TGCAGTGCTAGTCTGAACACTGAAGCTTTCTTT. The encoded protein is CSASLNTEAFF.

This clonotype was picked up many times. The V call is TRBV10-3, the J call TRBJ2-1; 7 bases line up with TRBD2. The CDR3 runs 12 residues. CDR1 ENHRY and CDR2 SYGVKD come from the germline V gene. J was trimmed by 9 bases and V by 6 bases; bases with no gene match: 5. CDR3 bases: TGTGCCATCAGCATGACTAGCCTTGAGCAGTTCTTC. Translating it yields CAISMTSLEQFF.

Of note for this clonotype: With a much larger clone just one base away, this may be a read error. The genes are TRBV27 and TRBJ2-1; 13 nucleotides line up with TRBD2. CDR3 length: 16 amino acids. CDR1 and CDR2 from the germline V gene are MNHEY and SMNVEV (reference sequence). The CDR3 here is CVSSSYSGLAGNEQFF. For the CDR3, the DNA is TGTGTCAGCAGTTCTTACTCGGGACTAGCGGGAAATGAGCAGTTCTTC.

This clonotype was found many times. V and J are TRBV5-1 and TRBJ2-2; D is unresolved. The CDR3 consists of 12 residues. Germline V gene sequence: CDR1 SGHRS, CDR2 YFSETQ. V was cut by 2 bases and J by 6 bases, with 5 bases left in between. CDR3 nucleotide sequence: TGCGCCAGCAGCTTACACGCCGGGGAGCTGTTTTTT. Its translation: CASSLHAGELFF.

This clonotype was recorded at least ten times. The chain couples TRBV13 to TRBJ1-1; unclear D gene. V gave up 5 bases and J gave up 8 bases, with 15 bases separating them. Germline lookup yields CDR1 PRHDT and CDR2 FYEKMQ (reference sequence). This CDR3 spans 13 amino acids. CDR3: CASSLSPGLEAFF. The CDR3 coding sequence is TGTGCCAGCAGCCTATCACCGGGCCTCGAAGCTTTCTTT.

The V call is TRBV7-2, the J call TRBJ2-3; 9 bases agree with TRBD2. J was trimmed by 4 bases and V by 5 bases; bases with no gene match: 7. There are 15 residues in the CDR3. CDR1 is SGHTA, CDR2 FQGNSA, per germline. As DNA, the CDR3 is TGTGCCAGCAGCCCCAAGACTAGCGGAGCAGATACGCAGTATTTT. Protein product: CASSPKTSGADTQYF.

This clonotype was picked up many times. The genes are TRBV7-9 and TRBJ2-1, with 10 bases that match TRBD1. The CDR3 has 15 residues. The V segment lost 5 bases and the J segment 5 bases; nucleotides outside the gene matches: 6. CDR1 is SEHNR and CDR2 is FQNEAQ in the germline V gene (reference sequence). The CDR3 DNA reads TGTGCCAGCAGCGACGACAGGGGGCTAAACAATGAGCAGTTCTTC. Translated: CASSDDRGLNNEQFF.

This clonotype appeared many times. V usage is TRBV20-1 and J usage is TRBJ2-7; 12 bases are shared with TRBD1. Germline CDR1 reads DFQATT; CDR2 reads SNEGSKA (reference sequence). J was trimmed by 4 bases and V by 1 base; bases with no gene match: 2. This CDR3 has 14 residues. The CDR3 region has the DNA TGCAGTGCTAGAGTGGGACAGGGGGCTTACGAGCAGTACTTC. It is translated as CSARVGQGAYEQYF.

The chain is built from TRBV7-9 and TRBJ2-7; D gene ambiguous. V lost 5 bases to trimming and J lost 3 bases, with 14 bases between them. Germline V gives CDR1 SEHNR, CDR2 FQNEAQ (reference sequence). The CDR3 contains 14 residues. The CDR3 DNA reads TGTGCCAGCAGCCGGGCCCTTGGTGACTACGAGCAGTACTTC. Translating gives CASSRALGDYEQYF.

There are many counts of this clonotype. The V call is TRBV12-3 or TRBV12-4, the J call TRBJ2-4, with TRBD2 matching 7 bases. The ends lost 2 bases at V and 3 bases at J; junction bases unmatched: 10. CDR3 length equals 17 residues. The DNA for the CDR3 is TGTGCCAGCAGTTTATGGGGCGGGAGCGAGGGCAAAAACATTCAGTACTTC. It yields the protein CASSLWGGSEGKNIQYF.

The chain recombines TRBV29-1 with TRBJ1-1; D is ambiguous. The CDR3 consists of 14 residues. Germline V gene lookup returns CDR1 SQVTM and CDR2 ANQGSEA. V lost 4 bases and J 0 bases, leaving 12 bases between the germline ends. In nucleotides, the CDR3 is TGCAGCGTTGTCGGCAACTATATGAACACTGAAGCTTTCTTT. Translation gives CSVVGNYMNTEAFF.

This clonotype has just a few counts. The CDR3 loop reads CASEAAGTDSPLHF. CDR3 bases: TGTGCCAGCGAAGCCGCTGGGACAGATTCACCCCTCCACTTT. The V and J genes are TRBV28 and TRBJ1-6; 7 nucleotides line up with TRBD1. Germline V lookup: CDR1 MDHEN, CDR2 SYDVKM. V lost 8 bases and J lost 8; bases outside the gene matches: 9. The CDR3 covers 14 residues.

At least ten counts were recorded for this clonotype. The chain is built from TRBV5-5 and TRBJ1-2, with unresolved D. V lost 0 bases, J lost 6 bases, and 18 bases lay in between. The germline CDR1 and CDR2 sequences are SGHKS and YYEKEE (reference sequence). The CDR3 has 16 amino acids. In DNA form, the CDR3 reads TGTGCCAGCAGCTTGGGAGCCGGTGACCCAGTGAATGGCTACACCTTC. As protein: CASSLGAGDPVNGYTF.

In this sample, this clonotype turned up many times. The chain uses TRBV28 and TRBJ1-5, with D perhaps TRBD1 (5 bases). With 2 bases removed from V and 2 bases from J, the gap between germline ends came to 10 bases. This CDR3 region has 15 residues. CDR1 MDHEN and CDR2 SYDVKM come from the germline V gene. CDR3 in DNA: TGTGCCAGCAGTTTAGCTGGGGGGGGCAATCAGCCCCAGCATTTT. Protein sequence: CASSLAGGGNQPQHF.

This clonotype appeared many times. The rearrangement joins TRBV27 to TRBJ2-3; 15 bases map to TRBD2. The CDR3 is made up of 16 amino acids. Germline loops: CDR1 MNHEY, CDR2 SMNVEV (reference sequence). Trimming cost V 6 bases and J 7 bases; bases outside gene matches: 8. The CDR3 is CASRFGLAGGRNTQYF. CDR3 DNA sequence: TGTGCCAGCAGATTCGGACTAGCGGGAGGGCGGAATACGCAGTATTTT.

This clonotype was picked up many times. V and J are TRBV20-1 and TRBJ1-4; no clear D gene. Germline V gene data show CDR1 as DFQATT and CDR2 as SNEGSKA (reference sequence). The germline V and J ends were trimmed by 0 bases and 8 bases, with 10 bases remaining between them. The length of the CDR3 is 13 residues. Written as DNA, the CDR3 is TGCAGTGCTAGAGACAGGCTCGTGGAAAAACTGTTTTTT. Translated: CSARDRLVEKLFF.

This clonotype was observed at least ten times. The CDR3 DNA sequence: TGTGCCAGCAGCCCGAGCCCCGTCGGCGAGCAGTACTTC. This translates into CASSPSPVGEQYF. The chain is built from TRBV9 and TRBJ2-7; D is ambiguous. The V end lost 4 bases, the J end lost 6 bases, and 14 bases lay between the germline ends. The CDR3 is 13 amino acids. Germline-derived CDR1 and CDR2 are SGDLS and YYNGEE.

Only a few counts were recorded for this clonotype. The J gene is TRBJ1-1, the V gene TRBV5-1; TRBD1 is a possible D gene (5 bases). Germline V lookup: CDR1 SGHRS, CDR2 YFSETQ. Trimming shortened V by 5 bases and J by 7 bases, and 15 bases separated the two germline ends. The CDR3 is 13 amino acids. CDR3 sequence (DNA): TGCGCCAGCAGAAGGCCAGGGATGGATGAAGCTTTCTTT. Encoded protein: CASRRPGMDEAFF. The full variable domain, completed using reference TRBV5-1 and TRBJ1-1, is KAGVTQTPRYLIKTRGQQVTLSCSPISGHRSVSWYQQTPGQGLQFLFEYFSETQRNKGNFPGRFSGRQFSNSRSEMNVSTLELGDSALYLCASRRPGMDEAFFGQGTRLTVV.

In its sample, this clonotype was seen a few times. The V gene is TRBV20-1, the J gene TRBJ1-5, with D possibly being TRBD1 (6 bases). V lost 6 bases, J lost 0 bases, and 21 bases lay in between. Germline V gene lookup returns CDR1 DFQATT and CDR2 SNEGSKA (reference sequence). This CDR3 is built from 17 residues. The CDR3: CSAVPDRTVYSNQPQHF. In nucleotides, the CDR3 is TGCAGTGCGGTCCCTGACAGGACCGTTTATAGCAATCAGCCCCAGCATTTT.

The chain employs TRBV7-3 and TRBJ2-7; D might be TRBD1 (6 bases). Trimming stripped 1 base from V and 0 bases from J, with 13 bases between. The length of the CDR3 is 16 residues. Germline CDR1 reads SGHTA; CDR2 reads FQGTGA. The CDR3 DNA is TGTGCCAGCAGCTTAATAACAGGGTTAAGCTCCTACGAGCAGTACTTC. Protein sequence: CASSLITGLSSYEQYF.

The genes are TRBV30 and TRBJ1-5, with a weak D call TRBD1 (5 bases). Germline V gene sequence: CDR1 GTSNPN, CDR2 SVGIG (reference sequence). The CDR3 is 16 residues long. Trimming removed 2 bases from V and 9 bases from J, with 23 bases in between. The CDR3 loop is CAWSPGDRSSSSPQHF. The DNA of the CDR3 is TGTGCCTGGAGTCCAGGTGACAGAAGTTCCAGTTCGCCCCAGCATTTT.

This clonotype was seen many times. The genes are TRBV13 and TRBJ2-7; D might be TRBD1 (6 bases). Per germline, CDR1 PRHDT and CDR2 FYEKMQ (reference sequence). The CDR3 covers 14 residues. Trimming took off 3 bases at V and 0 bases at J, with 9 bases between the two ends. CDR3 sequence reads: CASSFGTFSYEQYF. The CDR3 DNA reads as TGTGCCAGCAGCTTTGGGACATTCTCCTACGAGCAGTACTTC.

This clonotype has a handful of counts. The chain couples TRBV7-8 to TRBJ2-7, with TRBD1 matching over 10 bases. CDR1 and CDR2 from the germline V gene are SGHVS and FQNEAQ. Germline trimming cut 4 bases from V and 7 bases from J; bases unmatched to any gene: 13. The CDR3 is 16 amino acids. This CDR3 is CASSSTGGTGVVEQYF. Written as DNA, the CDR3 is TGTGCCAGCAGCTCGACGGGCGGGACAGGGGTTGTTGAGCAGTACTTC.

There are many counts of this clonotype. The rearrangement joins TRBV6-6 to TRBJ1-4; D may be TRBD1 (5 bases). Trimming removed 5 bases at V and 7 bases at J, with 8 bases between. The CDR3 totals 12 residues. CDR1 is MNHNY, CDR2 SVGAGI, per germline (reference sequence). The CDR3 bases are TGTGCCAGCAGTACGGGACCTGAAAAACTGTTTTTT. Protein sequence: CASSTGPEKLFF.

This clonotype was observed many times. The chain recombines TRBV29-1 with TRBJ2-4; D ambiguous. Trimming stripped 4 bases from V and 0 bases from J, with 13 bases between. Per germline, CDR1 SQVTM and CDR2 ANQGSEA. CDR3 length equals 15 residues. CDR3 protein: CSVASAFLAKNIQYF. The CDR3 bases are TGCAGCGTTGCTTCGGCATTCCTAGCCAAAAACATTCAGTACTTC. Complete variable domain (other parts from reference TRBV29-1 and TRBJ2-4): SAVISQKPSRDICQRGTSLTIQCQVDSQVTMMFWYRQQPGQSLTLIATANQGSEATYESGFVIDKFPISRPNLTFSTLTVSNMSPEDSSIYLCSVASAFLAKNIQYFGAGTRLSVL.

Ten or more counts support this clonotype. The chain carries TRBV7-6 and TRBJ2-3; D is undetermined. Trimming removed 1 base at V and 4 bases at J, with 6 bases between. CDR3 size: 13 residues. Germline CDR1 SGHVS, CDR2 FNYEAQ. The CDR3 sequence is CASSLEWSDTQYF. The CDR3 DNA sequence: TGTGCCAGCAGCTTAGAGTGGTCAGATACGCAGTATTTT.